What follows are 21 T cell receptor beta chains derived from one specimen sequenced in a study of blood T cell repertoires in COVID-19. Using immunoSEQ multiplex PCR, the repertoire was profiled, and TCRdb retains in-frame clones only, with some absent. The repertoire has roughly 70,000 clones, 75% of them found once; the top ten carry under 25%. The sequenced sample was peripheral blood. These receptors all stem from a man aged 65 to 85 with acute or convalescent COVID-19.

The CDR3 here is CASSLGGIYGYTF. The CDR3 DNA reads as TGTGCCAGCAGTTTGGGGGGGATCTATGGCTACACCTTC. V and J are TRBV6-6 and TRBJ1-2; possible D gene TRBD1, 5 bases. Trimming removed 4 bases from V and 4 bases from J, with 10 bases in between. The CDR3 sequence is 13 residues long. Germline V gene lookup returns CDR1 MNHNY and CDR2 SVGAGI (reference sequence).

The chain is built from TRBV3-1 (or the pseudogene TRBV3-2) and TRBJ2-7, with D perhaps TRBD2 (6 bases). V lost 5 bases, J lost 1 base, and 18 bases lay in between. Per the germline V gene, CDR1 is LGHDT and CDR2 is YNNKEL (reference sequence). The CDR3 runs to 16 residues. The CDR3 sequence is CASSFGVRDSSYEQYF. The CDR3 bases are TGTGCCAGCAGCTTCGGGGTGCGGGACTCGTCCTACGAGCAGTACTTC.

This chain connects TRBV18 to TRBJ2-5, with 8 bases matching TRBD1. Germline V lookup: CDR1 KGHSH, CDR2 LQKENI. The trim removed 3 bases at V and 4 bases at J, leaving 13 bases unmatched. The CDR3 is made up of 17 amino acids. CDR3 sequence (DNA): TGTGCCAGCTCACCTATGGTCGGGCAGGGGGCTACAGAGACCCAGTACTTC. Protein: CASSPMVGQGATETQYF.

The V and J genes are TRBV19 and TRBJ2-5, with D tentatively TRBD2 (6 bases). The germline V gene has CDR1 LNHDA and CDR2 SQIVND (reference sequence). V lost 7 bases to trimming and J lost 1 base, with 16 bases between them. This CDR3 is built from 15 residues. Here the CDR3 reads CASNVGGLAQETQYF. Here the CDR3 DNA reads TGTGCCAGTAACGTGGGGGGACTGGCCCAAGAGACCCAGTACTTC.

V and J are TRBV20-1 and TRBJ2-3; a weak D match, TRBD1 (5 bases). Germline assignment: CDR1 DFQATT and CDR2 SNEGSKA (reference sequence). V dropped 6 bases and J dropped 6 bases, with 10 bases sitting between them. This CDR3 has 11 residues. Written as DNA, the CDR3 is TGCAGTGCCAAAAAGGGGGATACGCAGTATTTT. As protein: CSAKKGDTQYF.

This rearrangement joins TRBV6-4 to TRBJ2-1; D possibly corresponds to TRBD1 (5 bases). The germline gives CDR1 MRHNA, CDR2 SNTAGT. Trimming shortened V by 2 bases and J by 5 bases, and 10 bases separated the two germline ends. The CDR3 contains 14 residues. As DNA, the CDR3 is TGTGCCAGCAGTGACGGGAACAGGCACAATGAGCAGTTCTTC. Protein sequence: CASSDGNRHNEQFF.

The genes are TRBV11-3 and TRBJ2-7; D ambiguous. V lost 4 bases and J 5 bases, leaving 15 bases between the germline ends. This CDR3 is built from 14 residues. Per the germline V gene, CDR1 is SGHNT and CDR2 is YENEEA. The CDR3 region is CASSSEARGNEQYF. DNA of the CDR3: TGTGCCAGCAGCTCAGAGGCTAGAGGCAACGAGCAGTACTTC.

The CDR3 loop reads CASRWREGTQTNIAKNIQYF. The CDR3 DNA follows: TGCGCCAGCAGATGGCGGGAGGGTACCCAGACGAACATAGCCAAAAACATTCAGTACTTC. The V and J genes are TRBV5-1 and TRBJ2-4, with 9 positions matching TRBD2. Trimming removed 5 bases from V and 0 bases from J; junction bases left unmatched: 18. The germline CDR1 and CDR2 sequences are SGHRS and YFSETQ. The length of the CDR3 is 20 residues.

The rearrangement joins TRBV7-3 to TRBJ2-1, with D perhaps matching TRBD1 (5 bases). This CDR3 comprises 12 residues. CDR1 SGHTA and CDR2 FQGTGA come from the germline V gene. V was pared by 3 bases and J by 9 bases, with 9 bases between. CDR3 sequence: CASSFWGGEQFF. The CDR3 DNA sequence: TGTGCCAGCAGCTTCTGGGGCGGTGAGCAGTTCTTC.

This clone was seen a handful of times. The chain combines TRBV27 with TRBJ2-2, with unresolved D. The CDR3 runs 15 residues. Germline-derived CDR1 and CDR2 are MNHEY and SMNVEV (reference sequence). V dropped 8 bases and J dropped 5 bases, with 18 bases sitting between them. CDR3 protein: CASASRGIRTGELFF. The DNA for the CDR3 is TGTGCCAGCGCCTCCCGAGGTATACGAACCGGGGAGCTGTTTTTT.

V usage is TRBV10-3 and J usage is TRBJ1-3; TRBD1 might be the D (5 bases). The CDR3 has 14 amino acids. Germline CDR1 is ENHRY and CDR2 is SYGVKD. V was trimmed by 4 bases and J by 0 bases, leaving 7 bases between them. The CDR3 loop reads CAISVDSSGNTIYF. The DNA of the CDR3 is TGTGCCATCAGTGTCGACAGCTCTGGAAACACCATATATTTT.

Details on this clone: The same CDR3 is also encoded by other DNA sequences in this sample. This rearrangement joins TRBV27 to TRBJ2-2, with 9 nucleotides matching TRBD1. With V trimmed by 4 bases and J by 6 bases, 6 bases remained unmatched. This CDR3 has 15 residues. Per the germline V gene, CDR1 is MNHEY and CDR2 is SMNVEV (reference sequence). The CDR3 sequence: CASSSPGQGSGELFF. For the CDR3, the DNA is TGTGCCAGCAGTTCCCCGGGACAGGGTTCCGGGGAGCTGTTTTTT.

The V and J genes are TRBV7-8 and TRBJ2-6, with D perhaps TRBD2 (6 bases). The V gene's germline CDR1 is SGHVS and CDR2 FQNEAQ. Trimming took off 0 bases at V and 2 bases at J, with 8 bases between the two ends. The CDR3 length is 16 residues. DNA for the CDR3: TGTGCCAGCAGCTTAGCGGGCGGGACTGGGGCCAACGTCCTGACTTTC. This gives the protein CASSLAGGTGANVLTF.

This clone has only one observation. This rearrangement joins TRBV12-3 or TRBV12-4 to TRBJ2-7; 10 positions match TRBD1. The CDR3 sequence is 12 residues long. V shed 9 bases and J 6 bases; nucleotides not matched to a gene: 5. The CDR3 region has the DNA TGTGCCAGTGGGACAGGGGTTGGCGAGCAGTACTTC. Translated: CASGTGVGEQYF.

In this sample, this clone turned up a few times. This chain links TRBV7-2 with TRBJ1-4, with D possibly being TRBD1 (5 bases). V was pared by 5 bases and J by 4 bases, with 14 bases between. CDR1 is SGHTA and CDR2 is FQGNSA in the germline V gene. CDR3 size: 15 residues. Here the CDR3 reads CASSRSGWGNEKLFF. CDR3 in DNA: TGTGCCAGCAGCCGCTCAGGGTGGGGTAATGAAAAACTGTTTTTT.

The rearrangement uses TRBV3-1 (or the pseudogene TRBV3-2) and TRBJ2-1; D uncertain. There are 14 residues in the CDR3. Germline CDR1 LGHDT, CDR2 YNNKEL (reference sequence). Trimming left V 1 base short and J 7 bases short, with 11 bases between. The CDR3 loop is CASSQGYLINEQFF. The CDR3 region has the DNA TGTGCCAGCAGCCAAGGGTATCTAATTAATGAGCAGTTCTTC.

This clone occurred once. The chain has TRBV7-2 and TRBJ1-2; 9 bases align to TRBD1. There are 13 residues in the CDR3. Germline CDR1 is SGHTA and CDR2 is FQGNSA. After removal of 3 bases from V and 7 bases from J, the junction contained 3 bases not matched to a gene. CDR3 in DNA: TGTGCCAGCAGCTTGGGACAGGGTGGTGGCTACACCTTC. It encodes CASSLGQGGGYTF.

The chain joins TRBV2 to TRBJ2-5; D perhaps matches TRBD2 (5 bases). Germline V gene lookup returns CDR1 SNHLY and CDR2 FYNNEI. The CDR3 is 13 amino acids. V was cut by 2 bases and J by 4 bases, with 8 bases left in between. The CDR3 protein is CASSEIRGETQYF. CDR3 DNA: TGTGCCAGCAGTGAAATCCGGGGAGAGACCCAGTACTTC.

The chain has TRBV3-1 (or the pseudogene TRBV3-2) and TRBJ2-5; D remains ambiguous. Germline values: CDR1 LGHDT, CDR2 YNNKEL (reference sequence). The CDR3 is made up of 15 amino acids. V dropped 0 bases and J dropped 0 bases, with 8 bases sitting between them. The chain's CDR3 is CASSQDLTDQETQYF. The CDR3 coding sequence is TGTGCCAGCAGCCAAGATCTTACAGACCAAGAGACCCAGTACTTC.

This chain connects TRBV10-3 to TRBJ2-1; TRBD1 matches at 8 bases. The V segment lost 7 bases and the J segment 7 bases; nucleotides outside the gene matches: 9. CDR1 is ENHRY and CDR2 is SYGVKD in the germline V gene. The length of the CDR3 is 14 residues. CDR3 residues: CAITAGTGLNEQFF. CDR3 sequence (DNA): TGTGCCATCACCGCCGGGACAGGACTAAATGAGCAGTTCTTC.

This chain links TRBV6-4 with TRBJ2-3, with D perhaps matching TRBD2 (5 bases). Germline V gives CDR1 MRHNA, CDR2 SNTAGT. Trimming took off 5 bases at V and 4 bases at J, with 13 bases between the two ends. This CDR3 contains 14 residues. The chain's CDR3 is CASSYSGGADTQYF. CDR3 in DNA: TGTGCCAGCAGTTACAGCGGTGGGGCAGATACGCAGTATTTT.